These 23 T cell receptor beta chains originate from one sample sequenced in a study of cytomegalovirus exposure and HLA in healthy donors. PCR amplification relied on 60 Vbeta primers (plus 13 Jbeta primers). Sequencing was performed with immunoSEQ multiplex PCR; in TCRdb, only in-frame clones are kept and a portion is missing. The sample lists 150,000 to 200,000 clones, around four fifths occurring once. Sequenced input: PBMCs. The receptors were gathered from a woman in her 50s in good health and CMV-seropositive.

The genes are TRBV7-6 and TRBJ2-7; tentative D call: TRBD2 (6 bases). The CDR3 loop spans 15 amino acids. V lost 5 bases to trimming and J lost 0 bases, with 14 bases between them. In germline, CDR1 is SGHVS, CDR2 FNYEAQ. DNA of the CDR3: TGTGCCAGCAGCAACCGGGACTCCAACTCCTACGAGCAGTACTTC. Its translation is CASSNRDSNSYEQYF.

The chain's CDR3 is CASSARQGPAEQYF. Here the CDR3 DNA reads TGTGCCAGCAGTGCCCGACAGGGACCGGCCGAGCAGTACTTC. J is TRBJ2-7 and V is TRBV6-1; 7 nucleotides align to TRBD1. The ends lost 4 bases at V and 6 bases at J; junction bases unmatched: 9. Germline V lookup: CDR1 MNHNS, CDR2 SASEGT. The CDR3 has 14 residues.

The J gene is TRBJ2-7, the V gene TRBV6-6, with 7 bases aligning to TRBD1. The ends lost 6 bases at V and 1 base at J; junction bases unmatched: 6. Per the germline V gene, CDR1 is MNHNY and CDR2 is SVGAGI (reference sequence). There are 14 residues in the CDR3. The CDR3 sequence: CASSLGQESYEQYF. In nucleotides, the CDR3 is TGTGCCAGCAGCCTAGGACAGGAGTCCTACGAGCAGTACTTC.

The chain links TRBV29-1 to TRBJ2-7, with TRBD1 as a possible D gene (6 bases). The CDR3 has 11 amino acids. Trimming removed 7 bases from V and 7 bases from J, with 14 bases in between. The germline V gene encodes CDR1 SQVTM and CDR2 ANQGSEA. In nucleotides, the CDR3 is TGCAGCGGATGGACAGCAGGTGAGCAGTACTTC. As protein: CSGWTAGEQYF.

This clone showed up just a few times. The chain combines TRBV2 with TRBJ2-2; TRBD2 aligns across 7 bases. CDR3 length equals 14 residues. CDR1 is SNHLY and CDR2 is FYNNEI in the germline V gene. J lost 8 bases, V lost 4 bases, and 7 bases had no gene match. CDR3 region: CASSALAVGGELFF. In DNA form, the CDR3 reads TGTGCCAGCAGTGCGCTAGCGGTGGGGGGGGAGCTGTTTTTT.

This chain links TRBV4-3 with TRBJ2-3; 10 positions match TRBD1. V lost 0 bases to trimming and J lost 1 base; unmatched junction nucleotides: 4. This CDR3 has 17 residues. The germline V gene encodes CDR1 LGHNA and CDR2 YSLEER. CDR3 amino acids: CASSQEWTGGGTDTQYF. The CDR3 nucleotides read TGCGCCAGCAGCCAAGAATGGACAGGGGGTGGCACAGATACGCAGTATTTT.

This clone came up once. The chain uses TRBV7-9 and TRBJ2-7; 7 bases line up with TRBD2. The CDR3 has 14 residues. V lost 0 bases to trimming and J lost 6 bases; unmatched junction nucleotides: 5. From germline, CDR1 is SEHNR and CDR2 FQNEAQ (reference sequence). The CDR3 nucleotides read TGTGCCAGCAGCTTAGCGTCCCTAGCGGCCGAGCAGTACTTC. As protein: CASSLASLAAEQYF.

J is TRBJ2-5 and V is TRBV25-1; the match to TRBD1 covers 8 bases. The CDR3 totals 16 residues. Germline values: CDR1 MGHDK, CDR2 SYGVNS. V gave up 7 bases and J gave up 6 bases; unmatched junction bases: 16. The CDR3 is CASTPMGQGAQKTQYF. The CDR3 nucleotides read TGTGCCAGCACCCCGATGGGGCAGGGGGCGCAGAAGACCCAGTACTTC.

The gene calls are TRBV15 and TRBJ1-1, with no clear D. The germline V and J ends were trimmed by 0 bases and 1 base, with 6 bases remaining between them. Looked up from germline, CDR1 is LNHNV and CDR2 is YYDKDF (reference sequence). The CDR3 spans 14 residues. CDR3 bases: TGTGCCACCAGCAGAGATATAGCGAACACTGAAGCTTTCTTT. Protein product: CATSRDIANTEAFF.

Only one count was recorded for this clone. The chain has TRBV28 and TRBJ1-5; no definite D call. The CDR3 spans 13 residues. The germline V gene has CDR1 MDHEN and CDR2 SYDVKM. V lost 5 bases to trimming and J lost 0 bases, with 5 bases between them. For the CDR3, the DNA is TGTGCCAGCAGTACAAGTAGCAATCAGCCCCAGCATTTT. Translated, it gives CASSTSSNQPQHF.

J is TRBJ2-3 and V is TRBV5-6; 8 nucleotides match TRBD2. CDR3 length: 13 amino acids. The J segment lost 7 bases and the V segment lost 5 bases, leaving 6 bases of the junction unmatched. Germline V gene lookup returns CDR1 SGHDT and CDR2 YYEEEE. CDR3 nucleotide sequence: TGTGCCAGCAGTATGCGGGGGGCCTATACGCAGTATTTT. Its translation: CASSMRGAYTQYF.

The chain combines TRBV7-2 with TRBJ2-3; possibly TRBD2 for D (5 bases). CDR3 size: 14 residues. Deletions cut 5 bases from V and 2 bases from J, with 11 bases between. The germline V gene has CDR1 SGHTA and CDR2 FQGNSA. In DNA, the CDR3 is TGTGCCAGCAGCCTGGACTGGATCACAGATACGCAGTATTTT. This gives the protein CASSLDWITDTQYF.

The chain employs TRBV18 and TRBJ1-4; no clear D. The CDR3 loop spans 15 amino acids. V lost 3 bases, J lost 2 bases, and 10 bases lay in between. In germline, CDR1 is KGHSH, CDR2 LQKENI. CDR3 loop: CASSPAGRTNEKLFF. The CDR3 coding sequence is TGTGCCAGCTCACCGGCGGGGAGGACTAATGAAAAACTGTTTTTT.

This rearrangement joins TRBV5-1 to TRBJ2-4; 10 bases fit TRBD1. Germline values: CDR1 SGHRS, CDR2 YFSETQ. The CDR3 has 14 residues. J was trimmed by 12 bases and V by 2 bases; bases with no gene match: 8. CDR3 region: CASSFGQGVDSQYF. The CDR3 DNA follows: TGCGCCAGCAGCTTCGGACAGGGGGTAGACAGTCAGTACTTC.

Only a few counts were recorded for this clone. The rearrangement links TRBV5-1 to TRBJ2-6, with D perhaps matching TRBD2 (6 bases). Germline V gene data show CDR1 as SGHRS and CDR2 as YFSETQ. Trimming removed 2 bases at V and 4 bases at J, with 13 bases between. The CDR3 has 16 residues. CDR3 nucleotide sequence: TGCGCCAGCAGCTTTGGGGAGGAGGCCGGGGCCAACGTCCTGACTTTC. Amino acid sequence: CASSFGEEAGANVLTF.

This chain links TRBV7-9 with TRBJ2-2; D possibly corresponds to TRBD2 (6 bases). This CDR3 is built from 17 residues. V was trimmed by 6 bases and J by 5 bases, leaving 22 bases between them. Germline CDR1 and CDR2: SEHNR and FQNEAQ (reference sequence). The CDR3 here is CASSLRSGEEGTGELFF. CDR3 DNA: TGTGCCAGCAGTCTCCGGTCGGGGGAAGAGGGGACCGGGGAGCTGTTTTTT. Using reference TRBV7-9 and TRBJ2-2 for the parts outside the CDR3, the full variable domain is DTGVSQNPRHKITKRGQNVTFRCDPISEHNRLYWYRQTLGQGPEFLTYFQNEAQLEKSRLLSDRFSAERPKGSFSTLEIQRTEQGDSAMYLCASSLRSGEEGTGELFFGEGSRLTVL.

The chain is built from TRBV28 and TRBJ2-7; 8 bases are a match to TRBD1. Per the germline V gene, CDR1 is MDHEN and CDR2 is SYDVKM. Germline trimming cut 5 bases from V and 2 bases from J; bases unmatched to any gene: 11. This CDR3 has 16 amino acids. The CDR3, as DNA: TGTGCCAGCAGTCCACCCCGCGGACAGGGAACCTACGAGCAGTACTTC. Translated, it gives CASSPPRGQGTYEQYF.

This sequence joins TRBV4-3 and TRBJ1-6; 8 bases agree with TRBD1. This CDR3 region has 16 residues. V lost 0 bases and J lost 6; bases outside the gene matches: 4. CDR1 is LGHNA and CDR2 is YSLEER in the germline V gene. CDR3 in amino acids: CASSQDSDRGNSPLHF. The DNA for the CDR3 is TGCGCCAGCAGCCAAGATAGCGACAGGGGTAATTCACCCCTCCACTTT.

The chain combines TRBV30 with TRBJ2-1; 9 bases fit TRBD2. The length of the CDR3 is 14 residues. Losses at the gene ends were 6 bases for V and 4 bases for J; bases not matched to a gene: 7. Germline values: CDR1 GTSNPN, CDR2 SVGIG (reference sequence). The CDR3 nucleotides are TGTGCCTGCTTTAGCGGGAGAACTTACAATGAGCAGTTCTTC. As protein: CACFSGRTYNEQFF.

J is TRBJ2-1 and V is TRBV18; D is perhaps TRBD2 (6 bases). Germline assignment: CDR1 KGHSH and CDR2 LQKENI. This CDR3 is built from 13 residues. V was pared by 0 bases and J by 10 bases, with 10 bases between. The CDR3 spells CASSPPGGAEQFF. CDR3 bases: TGTGCCAGCTCACCACCAGGCGGGGCCGAGCAGTTCTTC.

The genes are TRBV6-6 and TRBJ1-2; D is undetermined. The CDR3 extends over 15 amino acids. Deletions cut 6 bases from V and 2 bases from J, with 16 bases between. The germline V gene encodes CDR1 MNHNY and CDR2 SVGAGI (reference sequence). The CDR3 nucleotides are TGTGCCAGCAGGGGAGCAGGCAGTGCGAACTATGGCTACACCTTC. Protein product: CASRGAGSANYGYTF.

The rearrangement links TRBV2 to TRBJ1-1, with 9 bases matching TRBD1. With V trimmed by 5 bases and J by 3 bases, 7 bases remained unmatched. This CDR3 comprises 15 residues. Per germline, CDR1 SNHLY and CDR2 FYNNEI. In DNA, the CDR3 is TGTGCCAGCAGTCCGATACAGGGGGCGTACACTGAAGCTTTCTTT. Amino acids: CASSPIQGAYTEAFF.

This clone was seen just once. The chain recombines TRBV11-2 with TRBJ2-2; 8 bases agree with TRBD1. The CDR3 runs to 16 residues. Germline CDR1 is SGHAT and CDR2 is FQNNGV. Unmatched junction bases numbered 11, after V lost 3 bases and J lost 8 bases. The CDR3 nucleotides read TGTGCCAGCAGCTTTGCTGGCACAGGGGGGCGAGGGGAGCTGTTTTTT. This sequence encodes CASSFAGTGGRGELFF.